A single TCR beta chain is shown here with its context. The sample is drawn from a study of tumour-infiltrating T cells in Burkitt lymphoma. The overall study: Survival, overall and progression-free, tracked with productive clonality.

V lost 7 bases and J lost 6, with 12 bases in between. Germline CDR1 is SGHAT and CDR2 is FQDESV (reference sequence). This CDR3 spans 13 amino acids. Data came from immunoSEQ multiplex PCR; TCRdb stores just in-frame clones and leaves some out. The sample contains 13,000 to 15,000 clones, 65% to 90% of which appear only once. The clonotype comes from a human donor with diffuse large B-cell lymphoma. The V gene is TRBV11-1, the J gene TRBJ2-2; possible D gene TRBD1, 6 bases. Sequencing was done on a sample of tumor tissue. As DNA, the CDR3 is TGTGCCAGCACCCCCACAGGGCCCGGGGAGCTGTTTTTT. Translated, it gives CASTPTGPGELFF.